The 18 T cell receptor beta chains below all came from one sample that was sequenced in a study of cytomegalovirus exposure and HLA in healthy donors. The PCR used 60 Vbeta and 13 Jbeta primers. Assay used: immunoSEQ multiplex PCR; TCRdb lists only in-frame clones, some missing. The sample table includes just over 150,000 clones. The sample consisted of PBMCs. Every receptor here comes from a man younger than 45 in good health and CMV-seronegative.

In nucleotides, the CDR3 is TGCAGCGTTGGAACGGCTGTTAGCGGCACAGATACGCAGTATTTT. It specifies CSVGTAVSGTDTQYF. V and J are TRBV29-1 and TRBJ2-3, with TRBD2 as a possible D gene (5 bases). Trimming took 4 bases from V and 1 from J, leaving 15 bases between them. Germline assignment: CDR1 SQVTM and CDR2 ANQGSEA. CDR3 size: 15 residues.

The chain carries TRBV13 and TRBJ2-5; 8 bases match TRBD1. The CDR3 consists of 15 residues. Germline V gene data show CDR1 as PRHDT and CDR2 as FYEKMQ (reference sequence). The ends lost 4 bases at V and 2 bases at J; junction bases unmatched: 6. CDR3 in DNA: TGTGCCAGCAGCTCTGCTAGACAGGGGCAAGAGACCCAGTACTTC. Residues: CASSSARQGQETQYF.

This chain joins TRBV6-1 and TRBJ1-1; 8 bases line up with TRBD1. V shed 4 bases and J 3 bases; nucleotides not matched to a gene: 7. CDR3 length: 15 amino acids. Germline-derived CDR1 and CDR2 are MNHNS and SASEGT. For the CDR3, the DNA is TGTGCCAGCAGTGTGCGGACAGGGTTGGACACTGAAGCTTTCTTT. The encoded protein is CASSVRTGLDTEAFF.

This chain connects TRBV7-3 to TRBJ2-5; 8 nucleotides align to TRBD2. The CDR3 totals 15 residues. After removal of 4 bases from V and 4 bases from J, the junction contained 8 bases not matched to a gene. Germline values: CDR1 SGHTA, CDR2 FQGTGA. This CDR3 reads CASSSGLGGLETQYF. The CDR3 DNA reads TGTGCCAGCAGCTCGGGACTAGGGGGGTTAGAGACCCAGTACTTC.

The chain carries TRBV28 and TRBJ2-1, with D unclear. This CDR3 has 19 amino acids. The germline V gene has CDR1 MDHEN and CDR2 SYDVKM. With 3 bases removed from V and 0 bases from J, the gap between germline ends came to 21 bases. This CDR3 reads CASSFPSSPLSSSYNEQFF. DNA of the CDR3: TGTGCCAGCAGTTTTCCTTCATCTCCGCTGAGTAGCTCCTACAATGAGCAGTTCTTC.

The V and J genes are TRBV25-1 and TRBJ1-2; 10 bases match TRBD1. In germline, CDR1 is MGHDK, CDR2 SYGVNS. The CDR3 is made up of 13 amino acids. V was pared by 5 bases and J by 8 bases, with 5 bases of the junction left unmatched. DNA for the CDR3: TGTGCCAGCAGTTCCCGGGACAGGGGCGGCTACACCTTC. It encodes CASSSRDRGGYTF.

V is TRBV5-4 and J is TRBJ2-3; 10 nucleotides agree with TRBD2. J lost 3 bases, V lost 2 bases, and 3 bases had no gene match. This CDR3 region has 15 residues. CDR1 is SGHNT, CDR2 YYREEE, per germline (reference sequence). The CDR3 sequence is CASSLAGGPTDTQYF. CDR3 DNA sequence: TGTGCCAGCAGCTTAGCGGGAGGGCCGACAGATACGCAGTATTTT.

V gene TRBV25-1 combines with J gene TRBJ1-5; TRBD1 might be the D (6 bases). Looked up from germline, CDR1 is MGHDK and CDR2 is SYGVNS. V lost 5 bases, J lost 4 bases, and 9 bases lay in between. This CDR3 is built from 13 residues. The CDR3 reads CASSRGGNQPQHF. In DNA, the CDR3 is TGTGCCAGCAGTAGGGGGGGAAATCAGCCCCAGCATTTT.

In the case of this clone: The sample contains more than one DNA sequence encoding this CDR3. This chain links TRBV19 with TRBJ2-7, with 8 bases aligning to TRBD1. Germline CDR1 is LNHDA and CDR2 is SQIVND (reference sequence). The CDR3 totals 13 residues. Unmatched junction bases numbered 0, after V lost 5 bases and J lost 0 bases. The CDR3 DNA reads as TGTGCCAGTAGTGGGACAGGCTCCTACGAGCAGTACTTC. Its protein is CASSGTGSYEQYF.

This sequence joins TRBV6-1 and TRBJ2-3; D is possibly TRBD1 (6 bases). CDR3 length: 14 amino acids. CDR1 and CDR2 (germline): MNHNS, SASEGT. The ends were cut back, 7 bases at V and 3 bases at J, with 14 bases in the middle. This CDR3 is CASNIRGRTDTQYF. As DNA, the CDR3 is TGTGCCAGCAATATCAGGGGACGAACAGATACGCAGTATTTT.

The chain employs TRBV6-1 and TRBJ2-7; D gene uncertain. V gave up 4 bases and J gave up 2 bases, with 18 bases separating them. From germline, CDR1 is MNHNS and CDR2 SASEGT. The CDR3 is made up of 16 amino acids. CDR3 sequence: CASSGHSSHVPYEQYF. The DNA for the CDR3 is TGTGCCAGCAGTGGTCACAGCTCCCATGTGCCCTACGAGCAGTACTTC.

V and J are TRBV4-3 and TRBJ1-3, with D unresolved. CDR3 length: 15 residues. Germline CDR1 reads LGHNA; CDR2 reads YSLEER. V lost 4 bases and J lost 0, with 10 bases in between. Written as DNA, the CDR3 is TGCGCCAGCAGCCGATTCGGTCTCTCTGGAAACACCATATATTTT. Its translation: CASSRFGLSGNTIYF.

The CDR3 here is CASSPDRYTDTQYF. DNA for the CDR3: TGTGCCAGCAGCCCTGACAGATACACAGATACGCAGTATTTT. The genes are TRBV9 and TRBJ2-3, with a weak D call TRBD1 (5 bases). The V end was cut by 4 bases, the J end by 2 bases, with 11 bases between. Germline V gene sequence: CDR1 SGDLS, CDR2 YYNGEE. This CDR3 is built from 14 residues. The full variable domain, with the rest looked up from reference TRBV9 and TRBJ2-3, is DSGVTQTPKHLITATGQRVTLRCSPRSGDLSVYWYQQSLDQGLQFLIQYYNGEERAKGNILERFSAQQFPDLHSELNLSSLELGDSALYFCASSPDRYTDTQYFGPGTRLTVL.

The V and J genes are TRBV7-2 and TRBJ2-7; 8 bases map to TRBD2. V shed 3 bases, J shed 7 bases, and the junction held 11 bases outside the gene matches. The germline V gene encodes CDR1 SGHTA and CDR2 FQGNSA. This CDR3 has 15 residues. CDR3 sequence reads: CASSFGAGGSGEQYF. The CDR3 DNA reads as TGTGCCAGCAGCTTCGGGGCGGGAGGCTCGGGGGAGCAGTACTTC. The variable domain in full, completed from reference TRBV7-2 and TRBJ2-7, reads GAGVSQSPSNKVTEKGKDVELRCDPISGHTALYWYRQSLGQGLEFLIYFQGNSAPDKSGLPSDRFSAERTGGSVSTLTIQRTQQEDSAVYLCASSFGAGGSGEQYFGPGTRLTVT.

V usage is TRBV5-4 and J usage is TRBJ2-1; possible D gene TRBD2, 6 bases. Germline V gives CDR1 SGHNT, CDR2 YYREEE (reference sequence). CDR3 length equals 12 residues. Trimming took off 5 bases at V and 5 bases at J, with 8 bases between the two ends. Here the CDR3 DNA reads TGTGCCAGCAGGGGGAGGAACAATGAGCAGTTCTTC. Translating it yields CASRGRNNEQFF. The full variable domain, rest sourced from reference TRBV5-4 and TRBJ2-1, is ETGVTQSPTHLIKTRGQQVTLRCSSQSGHNTVSWYQQALGQGPQFIFQYYREEENGRGNFPPRFSGLQFPNYSSELNVNALELDDSALYLCASRGRNNEQFFGPGTRLTVL.

The chain carries TRBV9 and TRBJ1-6; the match to TRBD1 covers 10 bases. The germline V gene encodes CDR1 SGDLS and CDR2 YYNGEE. With V trimmed by 4 bases and J by 9 bases, 4 bases remained unmatched. The CDR3 loop spans 14 amino acids. The DNA of the CDR3 is TGTGCCAGCAGCCGACAGGGGGCGGGTTCACCCCTCCACTTT. Amino acids: CASSRQGAGSPLHF.

The gene calls are TRBV7-6 and TRBJ2-7, with 11 nucleotides matching TRBD1. CDR1 SGHVS and CDR2 FNYEAQ come from the germline V gene. The CDR3 runs 11 residues. Unmatched junction bases numbered 3, after V lost 5 bases and J lost 12 bases. The CDR3 here is CASSQDRGLYF. CDR3 DNA: TGTGCCAGCAGCCAGGACAGGGGGCTGTACTTC.

The V call is TRBV5-1, the J call TRBJ1-1; D ambiguous. The V gene's germline CDR1 is SGHRS and CDR2 YFSETQ. CDR3 length equals 14 residues. Trimming pared 4 bases from V and 4 bases from J, leaving 14 bases between. CDR3 sequence: CASSPGPSTTEAFF. The CDR3 DNA sequence: TGCGCCAGCAGCCCAGGCCCAAGTACCACTGAAGCTTTCTTT.